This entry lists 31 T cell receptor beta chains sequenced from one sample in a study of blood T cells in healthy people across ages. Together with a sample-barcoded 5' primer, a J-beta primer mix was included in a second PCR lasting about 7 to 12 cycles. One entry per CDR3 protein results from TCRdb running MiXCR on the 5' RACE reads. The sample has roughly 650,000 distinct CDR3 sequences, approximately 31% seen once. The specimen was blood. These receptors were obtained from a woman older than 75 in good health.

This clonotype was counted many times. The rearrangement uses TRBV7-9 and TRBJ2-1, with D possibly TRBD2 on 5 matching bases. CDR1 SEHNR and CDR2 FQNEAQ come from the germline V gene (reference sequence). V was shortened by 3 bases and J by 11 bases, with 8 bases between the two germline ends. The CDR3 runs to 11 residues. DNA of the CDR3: TGTGCCAGCAGCTTGGGAGAAAAGCAGTTCTTC. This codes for CASSLGEKQFF.

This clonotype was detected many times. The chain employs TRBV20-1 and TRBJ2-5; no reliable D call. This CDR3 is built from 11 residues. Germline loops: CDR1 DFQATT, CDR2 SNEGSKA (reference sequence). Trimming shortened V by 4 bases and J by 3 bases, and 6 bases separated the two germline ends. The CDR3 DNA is TGCAGTGCTATTTGGGAAGAGACCCAGTACTTC. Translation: CSAIWEETQYF.

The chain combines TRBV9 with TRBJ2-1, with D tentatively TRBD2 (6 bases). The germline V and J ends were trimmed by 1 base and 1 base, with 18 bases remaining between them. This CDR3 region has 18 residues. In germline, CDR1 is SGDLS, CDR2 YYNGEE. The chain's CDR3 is CASSVRPSATPSYNEQFF. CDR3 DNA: TGTGCCAGCAGCGTAAGACCTAGCGCAACACCATCCTACAATGAGCAGTTCTTC. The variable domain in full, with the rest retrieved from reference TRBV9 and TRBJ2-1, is DSGVTQTPKHLITATGQRVTLRCSPRSGDLSVYWYQQSLDQGLQFLIQYYNGEERAKGNILERFSAQQFPDLHSELNLSSLELGDSALYFCASSVRPSATPSYNEQFFGPGTRLTVL.

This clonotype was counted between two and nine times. The CDR3 DNA is TGTGCCAGCAGCCGATCATACGGGACAAATGAAAAACTGTTTTTT. It specifies CASSRSYGTNEKLFF. The genes are TRBV5-6 and TRBJ1-4, with D possibly TRBD1 on 6 matching bases. CDR1 is SGHDT and CDR2 is YYEEEE in the germline V gene. Trimming cost V 4 bases and J 5 bases, with 15 bases left between them. This CDR3 comprises 15 residues.

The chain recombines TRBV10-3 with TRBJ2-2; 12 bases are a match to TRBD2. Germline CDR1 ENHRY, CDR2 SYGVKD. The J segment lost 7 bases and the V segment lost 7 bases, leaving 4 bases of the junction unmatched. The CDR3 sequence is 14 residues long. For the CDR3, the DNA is TGTGCCATCACCCGACTAGCGGGGGACGGGGAGCTGTTTTTT. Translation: CAITRLAGDGELFF.

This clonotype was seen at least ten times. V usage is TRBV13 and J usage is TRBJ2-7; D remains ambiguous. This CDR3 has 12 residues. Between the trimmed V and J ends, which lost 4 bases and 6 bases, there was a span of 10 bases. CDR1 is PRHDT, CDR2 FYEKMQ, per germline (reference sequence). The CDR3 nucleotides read TGTGCCAGCAGCTACTGGACGGGCGAGCAGTACTTC. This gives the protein CASSYWTGEQYF. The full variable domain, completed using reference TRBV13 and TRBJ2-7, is AAGVIQSPRHLIKEKRETATLKCYPIPRHDTVYWYQQGPGQDPQFLISFYEKMQSDKGSIPDRFSAQQFSDYHSELNMSSLELGDSALYFCASSYWTGEQYFGPGTRLTVT.

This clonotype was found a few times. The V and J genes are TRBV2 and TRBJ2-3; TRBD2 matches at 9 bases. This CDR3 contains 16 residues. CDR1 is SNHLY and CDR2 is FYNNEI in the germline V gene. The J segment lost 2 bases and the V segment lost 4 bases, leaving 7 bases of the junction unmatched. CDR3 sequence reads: CASSVAGGVPTDTQYF. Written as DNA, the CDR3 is TGTGCCAGCAGTGTGGCGGGAGGGGTCCCCACAGATACGCAGTATTTT.

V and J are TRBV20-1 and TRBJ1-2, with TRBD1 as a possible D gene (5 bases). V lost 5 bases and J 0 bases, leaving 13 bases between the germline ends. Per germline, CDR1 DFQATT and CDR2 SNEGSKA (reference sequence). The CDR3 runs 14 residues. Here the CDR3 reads CSALGRSANYGYTF. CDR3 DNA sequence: TGCAGTGCTTTGGGGCGCTCAGCTAACTATGGCTACACCTTC.

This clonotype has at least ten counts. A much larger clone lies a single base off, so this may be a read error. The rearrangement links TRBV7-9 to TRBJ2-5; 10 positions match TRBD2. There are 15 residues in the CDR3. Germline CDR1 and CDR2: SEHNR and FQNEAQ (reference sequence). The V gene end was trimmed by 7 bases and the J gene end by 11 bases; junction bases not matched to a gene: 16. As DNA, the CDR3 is TGTGCCAGCACCTTTAGCGGGGGGAGAAGCAATGAGCAGTACTTC. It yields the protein CASTFSGGRSNEQYF.

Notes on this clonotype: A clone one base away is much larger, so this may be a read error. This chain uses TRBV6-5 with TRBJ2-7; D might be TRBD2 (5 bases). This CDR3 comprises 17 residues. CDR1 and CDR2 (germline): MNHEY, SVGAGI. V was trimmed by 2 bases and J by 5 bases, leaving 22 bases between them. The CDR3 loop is CASSYSSWGATPNEQYF. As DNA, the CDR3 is TGTGCCAGCAGTTACAGTTCGTGGGGAGCTACCCCCAACGAGCAGTACTTC.

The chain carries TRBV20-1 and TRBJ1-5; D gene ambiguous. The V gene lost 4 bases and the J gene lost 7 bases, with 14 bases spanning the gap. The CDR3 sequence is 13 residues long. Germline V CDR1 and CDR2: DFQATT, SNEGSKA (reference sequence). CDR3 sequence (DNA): TGCAGTGCTATCCTGAAGGTAGGCCAGCCCCAGCATTTT. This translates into CSAILKVGQPQHF.

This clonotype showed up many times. CDR3 residues: CASSQDVNGANEQFF. CDR3 DNA sequence: TGTGCCAGCAGCCAAGATGTAAACGGGGCCAATGAGCAGTTCTTC. V is TRBV3-1 and J is TRBJ2-1; D tentatively fits TRBD1 or TRBD2 (5 bases each). V dropped 0 bases and J dropped 6 bases, with 12 bases sitting between them. CDR1 and CDR2 (germline): LGHDT, YNNKEL (reference sequence). The CDR3 spans 15 residues.

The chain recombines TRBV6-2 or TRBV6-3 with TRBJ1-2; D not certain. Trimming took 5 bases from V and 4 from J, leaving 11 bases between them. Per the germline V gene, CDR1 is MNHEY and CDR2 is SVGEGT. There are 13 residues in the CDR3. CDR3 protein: CASSLRRAYGYTF. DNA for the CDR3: TGTGCCAGCAGTCTGAGAAGGGCCTATGGCTACACCTTC.

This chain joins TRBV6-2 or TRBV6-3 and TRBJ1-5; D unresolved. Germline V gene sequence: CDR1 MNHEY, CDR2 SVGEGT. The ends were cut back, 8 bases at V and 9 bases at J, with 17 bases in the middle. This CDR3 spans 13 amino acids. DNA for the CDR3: TGTGCCAGCGCCTACATGGGCGGCATGCCCCAGCATTTT. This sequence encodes CASAYMGGMPQHF.

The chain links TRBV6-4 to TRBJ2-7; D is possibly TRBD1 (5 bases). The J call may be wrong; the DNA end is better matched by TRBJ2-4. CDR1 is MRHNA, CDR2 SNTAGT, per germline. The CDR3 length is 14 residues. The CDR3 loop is CASSDRAGQNIQYF. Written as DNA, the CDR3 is TGTGCCAGCAGTGACAGAGCAGGGCAAAACATTCAGTACTTC.

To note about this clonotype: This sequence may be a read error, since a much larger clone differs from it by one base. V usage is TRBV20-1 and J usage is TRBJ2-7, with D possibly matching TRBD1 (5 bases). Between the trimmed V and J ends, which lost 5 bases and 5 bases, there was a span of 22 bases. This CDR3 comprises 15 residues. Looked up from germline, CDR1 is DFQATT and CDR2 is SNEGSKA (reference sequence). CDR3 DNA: TGCAGTGCTCCGGGCTTTTCGGTGGGGCGCAACGAGCAGTACTTC. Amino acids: CSAPGFSVGRNEQYF.

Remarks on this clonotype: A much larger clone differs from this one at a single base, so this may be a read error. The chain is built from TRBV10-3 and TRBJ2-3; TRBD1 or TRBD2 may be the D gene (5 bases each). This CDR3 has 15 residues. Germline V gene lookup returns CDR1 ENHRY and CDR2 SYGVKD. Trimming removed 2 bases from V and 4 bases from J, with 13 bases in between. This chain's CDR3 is CAISEIPGGPDTQYF. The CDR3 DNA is TGTGCCATCAGTGAGATCCCTGGGGGACCAGATACGCAGTATTTT.

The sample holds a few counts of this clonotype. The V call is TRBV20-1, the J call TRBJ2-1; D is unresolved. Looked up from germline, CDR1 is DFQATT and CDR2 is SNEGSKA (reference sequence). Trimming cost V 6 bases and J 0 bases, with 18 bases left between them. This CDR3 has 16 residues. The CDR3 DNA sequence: TGCAGTGCGATTCCGTCAGTGGCGCTCTCCTACAATGAGCAGTTCTTC. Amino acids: CSAIPSVALSYNEQFF.

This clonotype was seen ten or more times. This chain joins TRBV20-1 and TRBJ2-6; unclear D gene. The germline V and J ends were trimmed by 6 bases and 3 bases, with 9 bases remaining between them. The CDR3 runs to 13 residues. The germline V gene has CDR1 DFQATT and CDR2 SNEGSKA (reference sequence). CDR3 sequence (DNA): TGCAGTGCCGAGGCGGATGGGGCCAACGTCCTGACTTTC. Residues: CSAEADGANVLTF.

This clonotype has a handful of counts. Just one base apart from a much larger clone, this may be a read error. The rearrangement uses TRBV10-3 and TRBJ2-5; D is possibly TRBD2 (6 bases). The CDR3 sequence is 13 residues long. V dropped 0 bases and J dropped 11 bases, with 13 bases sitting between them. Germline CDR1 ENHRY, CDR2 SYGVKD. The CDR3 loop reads CAISESTGGEQYF. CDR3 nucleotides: TGTGCCATCAGTGAGTCGACTGGAGGGGAGCAGTACTTC.

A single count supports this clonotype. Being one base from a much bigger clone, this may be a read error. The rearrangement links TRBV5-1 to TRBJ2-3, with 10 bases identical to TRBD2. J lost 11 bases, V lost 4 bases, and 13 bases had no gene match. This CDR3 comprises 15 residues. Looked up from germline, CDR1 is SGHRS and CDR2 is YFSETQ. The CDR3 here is CASSLWSGGANMQYF. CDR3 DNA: TGCGCCAGCAGCCTGTGGAGCGGGGGGGCGAATATGCAGTATTTT.

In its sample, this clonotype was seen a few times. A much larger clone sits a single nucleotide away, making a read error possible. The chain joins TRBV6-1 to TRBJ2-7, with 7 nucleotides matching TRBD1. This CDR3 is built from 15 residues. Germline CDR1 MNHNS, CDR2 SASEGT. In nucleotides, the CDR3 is TGTGTCAGCAATGCCGGGACAGCATCCTTCTACGAGCAGTACTTC. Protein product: CVSNAGTASFYEQYF.

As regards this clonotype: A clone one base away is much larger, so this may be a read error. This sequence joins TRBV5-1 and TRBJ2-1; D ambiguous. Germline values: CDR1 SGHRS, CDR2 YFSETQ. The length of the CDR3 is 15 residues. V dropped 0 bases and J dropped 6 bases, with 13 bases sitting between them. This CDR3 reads CASSLDTVKGNEQFF. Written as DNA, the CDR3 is TGCGCCAGCAGCTTGGACACGGTGAAAGGCAATGAGCAGTTCTTC.

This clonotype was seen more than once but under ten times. CDR3 loop: CSARDSGHEQFF. The CDR3 coding sequence is TGCAGTGCTAGAGATTCCGGTCATGAGCAGTTCTTC. The V and J genes are TRBV20-1 and TRBJ2-1; D is undetermined. The germline V gene encodes CDR1 DFQATT and CDR2 SNEGSKA (reference sequence). This CDR3 is 12 amino acids long. V was clipped by 0 bases and J by 8 bases, with 8 bases between them.

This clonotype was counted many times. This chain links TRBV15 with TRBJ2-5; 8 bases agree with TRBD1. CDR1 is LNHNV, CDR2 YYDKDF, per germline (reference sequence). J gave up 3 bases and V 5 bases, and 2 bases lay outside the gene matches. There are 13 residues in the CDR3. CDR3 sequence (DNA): TGTGCCACCAGCGTACAGGGGGAAGAGACCCAGTACTTC. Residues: CATSVQGEETQYF.

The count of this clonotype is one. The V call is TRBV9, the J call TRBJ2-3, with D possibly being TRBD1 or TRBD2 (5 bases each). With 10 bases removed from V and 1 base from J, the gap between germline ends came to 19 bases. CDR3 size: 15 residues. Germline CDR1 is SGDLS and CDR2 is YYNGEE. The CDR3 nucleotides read TGTGCCGGCAACCCCACCGGGGCGCGCACAGATACGCAGTATTTT. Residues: CAGNPTGARTDTQYF.

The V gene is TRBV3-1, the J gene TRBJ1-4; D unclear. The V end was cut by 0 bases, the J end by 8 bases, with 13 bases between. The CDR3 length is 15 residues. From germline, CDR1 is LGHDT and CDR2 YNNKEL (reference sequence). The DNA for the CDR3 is TGTGCCAGCAGCCAAGATCCGGGAGGGATGGAAAAACTGTTTTTT. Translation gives CASSQDPGGMEKLFF. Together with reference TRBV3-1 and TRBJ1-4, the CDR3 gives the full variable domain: DTAVSQTPKYLVTQMGNDKSIKCEQNLGHDTMYWYKQDSKKFLKIMFSYNNKELIINETVPNRFSPKSPDKAHLNLHINSLELGDSAVYFCASSQDPGGMEKLFFGSGTQLSVL.

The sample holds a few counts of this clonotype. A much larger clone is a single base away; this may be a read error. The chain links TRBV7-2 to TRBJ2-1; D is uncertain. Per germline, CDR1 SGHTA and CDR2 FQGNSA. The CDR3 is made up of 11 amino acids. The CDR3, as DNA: TGTGCCGGCAGCCCCAACAATGAGCAGTTCTTC. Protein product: CAGSPNNEQFF.

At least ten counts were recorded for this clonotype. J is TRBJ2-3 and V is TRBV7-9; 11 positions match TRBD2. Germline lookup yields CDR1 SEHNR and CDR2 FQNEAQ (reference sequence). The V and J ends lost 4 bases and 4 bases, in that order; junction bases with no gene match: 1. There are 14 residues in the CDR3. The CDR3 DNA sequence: TGTGCCAGCAGCTCTAGCGGGGGGTCAGATACGCAGTATTTT. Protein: CASSSSGGSDTQYF.

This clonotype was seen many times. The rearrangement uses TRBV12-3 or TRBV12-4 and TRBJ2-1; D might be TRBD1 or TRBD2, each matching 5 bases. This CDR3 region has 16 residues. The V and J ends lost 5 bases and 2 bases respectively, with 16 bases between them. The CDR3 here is CASSTLGVKTYNEQFF. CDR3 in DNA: TGTGCCAGCAGTACGCTGGGGGTCAAGACCTACAATGAGCAGTTCTTC.

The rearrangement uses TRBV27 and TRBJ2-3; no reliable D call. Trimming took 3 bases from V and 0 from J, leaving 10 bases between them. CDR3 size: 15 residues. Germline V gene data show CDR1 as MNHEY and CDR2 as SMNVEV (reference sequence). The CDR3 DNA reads TGTGCCAGCAGTTTTGTCGAGACTAGCACAGATACGCAGTATTTT. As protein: CASSFVETSTDTQYF.